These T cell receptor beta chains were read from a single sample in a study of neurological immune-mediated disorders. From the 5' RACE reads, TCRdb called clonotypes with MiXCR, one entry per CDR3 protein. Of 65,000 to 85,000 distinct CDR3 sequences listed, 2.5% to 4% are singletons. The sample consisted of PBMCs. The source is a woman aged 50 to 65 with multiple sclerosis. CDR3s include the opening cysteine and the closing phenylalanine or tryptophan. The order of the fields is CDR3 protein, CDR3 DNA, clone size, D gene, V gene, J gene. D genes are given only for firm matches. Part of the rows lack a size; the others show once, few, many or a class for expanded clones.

CDR3: CAIRGQGGSYEQYF; DNA: TGTGCCATCAGGGGACAGGGGGGATCCTACGAGCAGTACTTC; size: many; D: TRBD1; V: TRBV10-3; J: TRBJ2-7
CDR3: CASSVFPGELFF; DNA: TGTGCCAGCAGCGTATTCCCCGGGGAGCTGTTTTTT; size: many; D: -; V: TRBV9; J: TRBJ2-2
CDR3: CSVSSSSGNRDTQYF; DNA: TGCAGCGTGTCCAGTAGTAGTGGAAACCGAGATACGCAGTATTTT; size: few; D: -; V: TRBV29-1; J: TRBJ2-3
CDR3: CSANEIVSDTQYF; DNA: TGCAGTGCTAACGAAATAGTGTCAGATACGCAGTATTTT; size: many; D: -; V: TRBV20-1; J: TRBJ2-3
CDR3: CSARAGPGQGIQYF; DNA: TGCAGTGCTAGAGCGGGACCCGGGCAGGGGATTCAGTACTTC; size: many; D: -; V: TRBV20-1; J: TRBJ2-4
CDR3: CSASRRAPLQPLTNEKLFF; DNA: TGCAGTGCTAGCCGGCGGGCGCCTTTACAGCCTCTTACTAATGAAAAACTGTTTTTT; size: many; D: -; V: TRBV20-1; J: TRBJ1-4
CDR3: CASSPIGQVPRGELFF; DNA: TGTGCCAGCAGCCCCATCGGACAGGTTCCACGCGGGGAGCTGTTTTTT; size: many; D: TRBD1; V: TRBV12-3/TRBV12-4; J: TRBJ2-2
CDR3: CSASQGTSGITDTQYF; DNA: TGCAGTGCTAGCCAAGGGACTAGCGGGATCACAGATACGCAGTATTTT; size: many; D: TRBD2; V: TRBV20-1; J: TRBJ2-3
CDR3: CASNGGKADTQYF; DNA: TGTGCCAGCAATGGAGGGAAGGCAGATACGCAGTATTTT; size: many; D: -; V: TRBV12-3/TRBV12-4; J: TRBJ2-3
CDR3: CASSAEGIPGPTQYF; DNA: TGTGCCAGCAGCGCGGAGGGGATTCCGGGTCCGACCCAGTACTTC; size: many; D: -; V: TRBV5-5; J: TRBJ2-5
CDR3: CASSFSIQNTEAFF; DNA: TGCGCCAGCAGCTTCTCTATCCAGAACACTGAAGCTTTCTTT; size: many; D: -; V: TRBV5-1; J: TRBJ1-1
CDR3: CASSEWGAPVYGYTF; DNA: TGTGCCAGCAGTGAATGGGGGGCGCCTGTCTATGGCTACACCTTC; size: few; D: -; V: TRBV25-1; J: TRBJ1-2
CDR3: CASSSTSPADTQYF; DNA: TGCGCCAGCAGCTCTACTAGCCCCGCAGATACGCAGTATTTT; size: many; D: -; V: TRBV5-1; J: TRBJ2-3
CDR3: CSARADGPYNSPLHF; DNA: TGCAGTGCTAGAGCGGACGGACCCTATAATTCACCCCTCCACTTT; size: many; D: -; V: TRBV20-1; J: TRBJ1-6
CDR3: CASSPSNPTWAGVTDTQYF; DNA: TGTGCCAGCAGCCCCTCCAACCCAACTTGGGCGGGAGTGACAGATACGCAGTATTTT; size: many; D: TRBD2; V: TRBV7-2; J: TRBJ2-3
CDR3: CASSFTSGNLNEQFF; DNA: TGCGCCAGCAGCTTTACGAGCGGGAATTTGAATGAGCAGTTCTTC; size: many; D: TRBD2; V: TRBV5-1; J: TRBJ2-1
CDR3: CASSYPRITGYDTEAFF; DNA: TGTGCCAGCAGCTACCCCCGAATTACAGGGTACGACACTGAAGCTTTCTTT; size: many; D: -; V: TRBV7-9; J: TRBJ1-1
CDR3: CASSPRASSGNTIYF; DNA: TGTGCCAGCAGCCCCCGGGCGAGCTCTGGAAACACCATATATTTT; size: many; D: -; V: TRBV12-3/TRBV12-4; J: TRBJ1-3
CDR3: CASSLMGRETQYF; DNA: TGCGCCAGCAGCCTGATGGGCCGCGAGACCCAGTACTTC; size: many; D: -; V: TRBV5-1; J: TRBJ2-5
CDR3: CASSHGDSRDTQYF; DNA: TGTGCCAGCAGCCACGGGGACAGCAGAGATACGCAGTATTTT; size: many; D: TRBD1; V: TRBV7-2; J: TRBJ2-3
CDR3: CSVSGGDQPQHF; DNA: TGCAGTGTTTCAGGGGGGGATCAGCCCCAGCATTTT; size: many; D: TRBD1; V: TRBV20-1; J: TRBJ1-5
CDR3: CSADRGQAFF; DNA: TGCAGTGCTGACAGGGGACAAGCTTTCTTT; size: many; D: TRBD1; V: TRBV20-1; J: TRBJ1-1
CDR3: CSARDRTLPYEQYF; DNA: TGCAGTGCTAGAGATCGGACTCTACCCTACGAGCAGTACTTC; size: many; D: -; V: TRBV20-1; J: TRBJ2-7
CDR3: CSARDVTGFGEKLFF; DNA: TGCAGTGCTAGAGATGTGACAGGGTTCGGTGAAAAACTGTTTTTT; size: many; D: TRBD1; V: TRBV20-1; J: TRBJ1-4
CDR3: CASSLGPADTQYF; DNA: TGTGCCAGCAGCTTAGGACCAGCAGATACGCAGTATTTT; size: many; D: -; V: TRBV7-2; J: TRBJ2-3
CDR3: CASSFFGGSETQYF; DNA: TGCGCCAGCAGCTTTTTTGGGGGAAGTGAGACCCAGTACTTC; size: many; D: -; V: TRBV5-1; J: TRBJ2-5
CDR3: CASTTGTFRLGNTIYF; DNA: TGCGCCAGCACCACCGGGACCTTTCGCCTGGGAAACACCATATATTTT; size: many; D: -; V: TRBV5-1; J: TRBJ1-3
CDR3: CSVGAGGLRIEQYF; DNA: TGCAGCGTCGGAGCGGGAGGGCTTCGGATCGAGCAGTACTTC; size: many; D: TRBD2; V: TRBV29-1; J: TRBJ2-7
CDR3: CASSKLGGLRRNEQFF; DNA: TGTGCCAGCAGCAAGTTGGGGGGCTTACGACGCAATGAGCAGTTCTTC; size: many; D: -; V: TRBV21-1; J: TRBJ2-1
CDR3: CASSYRASGTTDTQYF; DNA: TGTGCCAGCAGTTACAGGGCCTCTGGGACCACAGATACGCAGTATTTT; size: -; D: -; V: TRBV6-6; J: TRBJ2-3
CDR3: CATQRETNEKLFF; DNA: TGTGCCACCCAGCGGGAGACTAATGAAAAACTGTTTTTT; size: many; D: -; V: TRBV4-2; J: TRBJ1-4
CDR3: CASSIGQGPNQPQHF; DNA: TGCGCCAGCAGTATCGGGCAGGGCCCTAATCAGCCCCAGCATTTT; size: -; D: -; V: TRBV5-1; J: TRBJ1-5
CDR3: CASSLASSGNTIYF; DNA: TGTGCCAGCAGCTTAGCCAGCTCTGGAAACACCATATATTTT; size: many; D: -; V: TRBV7-2; J: TRBJ1-3
CDR3: CASSAKTRLRDTQYF; DNA: TGTGCCAGCAGTGCCAAGACTAGACTCAGAGATACGCAGTATTTT; size: many; D: -; V: TRBV6-1; J: TRBJ2-3
CDR3: CASIPTAGANVLTF; DNA: TGCGCCAGCATCCCTACGGCTGGGGCCAACGTCCTGACTTTC; size: many; D: -; V: TRBV5-1; J: TRBJ2-6
CDR3: CASSVGLGAYEQYF; DNA: TGCGCCAGCAGCGTGGGACTAGGGGCTTACGAGCAGTACTTC; size: many; D: TRBD2; V: TRBV5-1; J: TRBJ2-7
CDR3: CSVEWLAADTQYF; DNA: TGCAGCGTTGAATGGCTAGCTGCAGATACGCAGTATTTT; size: many; D: -; V: TRBV29-1; J: TRBJ2-3
CDR3: CATRRGPEITEAFF; DNA: TGTGCCACCAGGCGGGGGCCCGAGATCACTGAAGCTTTCTTT; size: many; D: -; V: TRBV9; J: TRBJ1-1
CDR3: CSESAGTYNEQFF; DNA: TGCAGTGAATCAGCGGGTACCTACAATGAGCAGTTCTTC; size: many; D: -; V: TRBV20-1; J: TRBJ2-1
CDR3: CASSMGGVGTEAFF; DNA: TGTGCCAGCAGTATGGGGGGCGTCGGCACTGAAGCTTTCTTT; size: once; D: -; V: TRBV11-3; J: TRBJ1-1
CDR3: CASSSGQRPEKLFF; DNA: TGTGCCAGCAGCTCGGGACAGCGACCTGAAAAACTGTTTTTT; size: many; D: TRBD1; V: TRBV7-8; J: TRBJ1-4
CDR3: CASSAGQGLNTEAFF; DNA: TGTGCCAGCAGCGCGGGACAGGGCCTGAACACTGAAGCTTTCTTT; size: many; D: TRBD1; V: TRBV7-6; J: TRBJ1-1
CDR3: CASSLTGLWDTEAFF; DNA: TGTGCCAGCAGCTTAACAGGGCTATGGGACACTGAAGCTTTCTTT; size: many; D: -; V: TRBV7-6; J: TRBJ1-1
CDR3: CSVEDVGGQGGTDTQYF; DNA: TGCAGCGTTGAAGATGTTGGCGGCCAGGGGGGCACAGATACGCAGTATTTT; size: many; D: TRBD1; V: TRBV29-1; J: TRBJ2-3
CDR3: CASSLGSSGPEDTQYF; DNA: TGTGCCAGCAGCTTAGGTAGTAGCGGACCCGAGGATACGCAGTATTTT; size: many; D: -; V: TRBV7-9; J: TRBJ2-3
CDR3: CASSSSGTVIEEQYF; DNA: TGTGCCAGCAGTTCATCCGGGACAGTGATCGAAGAGCAGTACTTC; size: -; D: TRBD1; V: TRBV28; J: TRBJ2-7
CDR3: CASSPGPGYEQYF; DNA: TGTGCCAGCAGCCCGGGACCAGGCTACGAGCAGTACTTC; size: many; D: -; V: TRBV7-3; J: TRBJ2-7
CDR3: CASSFGGAFGYTF; DNA: TGTGCCAGCAGCTTTGGGGGGGCTTTTGGCTACACCTTC; size: many; D: -; V: TRBV7-2; J: TRBJ1-2
CDR3: CSARERGGRLYNEQFF; DNA: TGCAGTGCACGGGAGCGGGGGGGCCGTTTGTACAATGAGCAGTTCTTC; size: many; D: TRBD2; V: TRBV20-1; J: TRBJ2-1
CDR3: CASSRLAGPYEQYF; DNA: TGTGCCAGCAGTCGACTAGCGGGTCCCTACGAGCAGTACTTC; size: many; D: TRBD2; V: TRBV7-2; J: TRBJ2-7
CDR3: CASVRRQGAVGNQPQHF; DNA: TGTGCTAGTGTCCGTAGGCAGGGGGCAGTTGGCAATCAGCCCCAGCATTTT; size: -; D: TRBD1; V: TRBV12-5; J: TRBJ1-5
CDR3: CASSYSGGSQPQHF; DNA: TGTGCCAGCAGTTACTCCGGGGGGAGTCAGCCCCAGCATTTT; size: many; D: -; V: TRBV6-6; J: TRBJ1-5
CDR3: CASSFSSSNTEAFF; DNA: TGTGCCAGCAGCTTTTCGTCCTCGAACACTGAAGCTTTCTTT; size: many; D: -; V: TRBV7-9; J: TRBJ1-1
CDR3: CSVEDRRGYTF; DNA: TGCAGCGTTGAAGATCGCAGGGGCTACACCTTC; size: many; D: -; V: TRBV29-1; J: TRBJ1-2
CDR3: CASDRDGGSSYNEQFF; DNA: TGTGCCAGCGATAGAGATGGGGGTAGCTCCTACAATGAGCAGTTCTTC; size: many; D: -; V: TRBV12-3/TRBV12-4; J: TRBJ2-1
CDR3: CASTWNTGELFF; DNA: TGCGCCAGCACCTGGAACACCGGGGAGCTGTTTTTT; size: many; D: -; V: TRBV5-1; J: TRBJ2-2
CDR3: CSAIPFTDTQYF; DNA: TGCAGTGCTATACCATTCACAGATACGCAGTATTTT; size: many; D: -; V: TRBV20-1; J: TRBJ2-3
CDR3: CASSQESRSLYNEQFF; DNA: TGCGCCAGCAGCCAAGAAAGCAGGTCCCTCTACAATGAGCAGTTCTTC; size: many; D: -; V: TRBV4-3; J: TRBJ2-1
CDR3: CAIGHRTENTEAFF; DNA: TGTGCCATCGGCCATCGGACAGAGAACACTGAAGCTTTCTTT; size: -; D: -; V: TRBV10-3; J: TRBJ1-1